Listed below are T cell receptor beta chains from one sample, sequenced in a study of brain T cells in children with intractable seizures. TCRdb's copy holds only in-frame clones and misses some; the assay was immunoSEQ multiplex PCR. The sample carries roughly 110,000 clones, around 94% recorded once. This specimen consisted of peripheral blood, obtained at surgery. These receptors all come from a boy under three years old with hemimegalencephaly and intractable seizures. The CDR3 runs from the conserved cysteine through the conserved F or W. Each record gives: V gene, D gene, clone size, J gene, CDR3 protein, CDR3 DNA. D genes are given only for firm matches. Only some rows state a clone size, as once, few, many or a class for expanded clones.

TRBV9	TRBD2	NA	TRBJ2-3	CASSAGGPTQYF	TGTGCCAGCAGCGCGGGAGGGCCTACGCAGTATTTT
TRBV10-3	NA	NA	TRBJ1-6	CAISEFGPGESYNSPLHF	TGTGCCATCAGTGAGTTCGGTCCAGGGGAGTCCTATAATTCACCCCTCCACTTT
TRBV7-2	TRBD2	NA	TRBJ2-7	CASSLAGGLYEQYF	TGTGCCAGCAGTTTAGCGGGAGGGCTCTACGAGCAGTACTTC
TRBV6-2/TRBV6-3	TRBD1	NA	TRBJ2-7	CASSPTGYDYEQYF	TGTGCCAGCAGTCCGACAGGGTATGACTACGAGCAGTACTTC
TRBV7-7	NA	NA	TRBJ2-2	CASSLERRANTGELFF	TGTGCCAGCAGCTTAGAGCGCCGGGCGAACACCGGGGAGCTGTTTTTT
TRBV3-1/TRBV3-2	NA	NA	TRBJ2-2	CASSPGLITGELFF	TGTGCCAGCAGCCCGGGACTTATCACCGGGGAGCTGTTTTTT
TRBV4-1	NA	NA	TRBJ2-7	CASSPYLASTYEQYF	TGCGCCAGCAGCCCCTATCTAGCATCCACCTACGAGCAGTACTTC
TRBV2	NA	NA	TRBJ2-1	CASGPLSSSYNEQFF	TGTGCCAGCGGACCCCTATCGAGCTCCTACAATGAGCAGTTCTTC
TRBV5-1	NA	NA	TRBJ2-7	CASSSLGSSHEQYF	TGCGCCAGCAGCTCCCTCGGGTCGTCCCACGAGCAGTACTTC
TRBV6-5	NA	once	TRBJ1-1	CASTYREEDTEAFF	TGTGCCAGCACCTACAGGGAGGAGGACACTGAAGCTTTCTTT
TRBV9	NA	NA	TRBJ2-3	CASSPSPSGTQYF	TGTGCCAGCAGCCCGAGCCCTAGTGGTACGCAGTATTTT
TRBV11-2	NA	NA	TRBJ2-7	CASSLDAPSDYEQYF	TGTGCCAGCAGCTTAGATGCTCCTAGCGACTACGAGCAGTACTTC
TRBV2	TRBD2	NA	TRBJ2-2	CASSGVTSGSLNTGELFF	TGTGCCAGCAGTGGGGTGACTAGCGGGAGTCTTAACACCGGGGAGCTGTTTTTT
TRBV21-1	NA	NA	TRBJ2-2	CAGLGLAAGELFF	TGTGCCGGACTCGGACTAGCGGCCGGGGAGCTGTTTTTT
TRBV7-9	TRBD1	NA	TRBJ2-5	CASSFGDSPKETQYF	TGTGCCAGCAGCTTCGGGGACAGTCCGAAAGAGACCCAGTACTTC
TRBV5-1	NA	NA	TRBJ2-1	CASSLGPLGENEQFF	TGCGCCAGCAGCTTGGGCCCGCTAGGGGAGAATGAGCAGTTCTTC
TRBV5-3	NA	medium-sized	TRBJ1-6	CARSLGHYNSPLHF	TGTGCCAGAAGCTTGGGACACTATAATTCACCCCTCCACTTT
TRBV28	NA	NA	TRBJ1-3	CASSRGGRSTGNTIYF	TGTGCCAGCAGTCGGGGGGGCAGGTCGACTGGAAACACCATATATTTT
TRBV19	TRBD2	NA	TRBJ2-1	CASSIRLAGGVHNEQFF	TGTGCCAGTAGTATCAGACTAGCCGGAGGGGTCCACAATGAGCAGTTCTTC
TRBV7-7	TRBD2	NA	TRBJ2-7	CASTSPGLAYEQYF	TGTGCCAGCACCTCCCCCGGACTAGCCTACGAGCAGTACTTC
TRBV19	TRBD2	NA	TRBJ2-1	CASSIASGRRNNEQFF	TGTGCCAGTAGTATAGCTAGCGGGAGGAGAAACAATGAGCAGTTCTTC
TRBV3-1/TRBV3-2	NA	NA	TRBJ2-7	CASAPLGSYEQYF	TGTGCCAGCGCGCCCCTCGGGTCCTACGAGCAGTACTTC
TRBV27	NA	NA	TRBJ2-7	CASSLGFEGNEQYF	TGTGCCAGCAGTTTAGGTTTTGAGGGGAACGAGCAGTACTTC
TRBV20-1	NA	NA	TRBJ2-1	CSASRTEVYNEQFF	TGCAGTGCTAGTCGAACAGAAGTCTACAATGAGCAGTTCTTC
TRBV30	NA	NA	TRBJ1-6	CAWIPRTYNSPLHF	TGTGCCTGGATCCCTAGGACCTATAATTCACCCCTCCACTTT
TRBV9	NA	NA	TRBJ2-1	CASSPPTSSSYNEQFF	TGTGCCAGCAGCCCGCCGACGAGTAGCTCCTACAATGAGCAGTTCTTC
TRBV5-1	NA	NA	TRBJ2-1	CASSSGLRINEQFF	TGCGCCAGCAGCTCGGGACTCCGAATCAATGAGCAGTTCTTC
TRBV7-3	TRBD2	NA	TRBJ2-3	CASSPGLAGGLLTDTQYF	TGTGCCAGCAGCCCGGGACTAGCGGGAGGGCTCCTAACAGATACGCAGTATTTT
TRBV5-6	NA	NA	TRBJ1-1	CASSVIGVNTEAFF	TGTGCCAGCAGCGTTATAGGGGTGAACACTGAAGCTTTCTTT
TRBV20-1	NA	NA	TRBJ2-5	CSASPSDQETQYF	TGCAGTGCTAGTCCTAGCGACCAAGAGACCCAGTACTTC
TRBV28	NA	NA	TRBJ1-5	CASSDLQSNQPQHF	TGTGCCAGCAGTGATTTACAGAGCAATCAGCCCCAGCATTTT
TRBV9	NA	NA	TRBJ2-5	CASSGGLFQETQYF	TGTGCCAGCAGCGGCGGACTGTTCCAAGAGACCCAGTACTTC
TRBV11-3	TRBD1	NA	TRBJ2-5	CASRDRGEVTQYF	TGTGCCAGCCGGGACAGGGGTGAGGTGACCCAGTACTTC
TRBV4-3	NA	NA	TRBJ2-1	CASSQDNTSPGEQFF	TGCGCCAGCAGCCAAGATAATACTAGCCCCGGTGAGCAGTTCTTC
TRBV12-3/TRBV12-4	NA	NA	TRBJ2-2	CASSLARGELFF	TGTGCCAGCAGTTTAGCGAGGGGGGAGCTGTTTTTT
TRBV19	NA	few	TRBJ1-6	CASSIPGHLNSPLHF	TGTGCCAGTAGTATTCCGGGACACCTTAATTCACCCCTCCACTTT
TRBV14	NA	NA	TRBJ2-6	CASSQIPGLTSGANVLTF	TGTGCCAGCAGCCAAATACCGGGGCTGACCTCTGGGGCCAACGTCCTGACTTTC
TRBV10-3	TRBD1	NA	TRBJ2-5	CAITPGQGGRETQYF	TGTGCCATCACCCCGGGACAGGGAGGGCGAGAGACCCAGTACTTC
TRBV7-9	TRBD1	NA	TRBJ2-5	CASSFGTAKETQYF	TGTGCCAGCAGCTTCGGGACAGCTAAAGAGACCCAGTACTTC
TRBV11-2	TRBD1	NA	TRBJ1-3	CASSLERWTGVGNTIYF	TGTGCCAGCAGCTTAGAACGCTGGACAGGGGTCGGAAACACCATATATTTT
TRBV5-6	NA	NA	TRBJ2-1	CASSRPGSQFF	TGTGCCAGCAGCCGCCCCGGGTCCCAGTTCTTC
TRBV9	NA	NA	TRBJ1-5	CASSVVCSSGEGRVGSNQPQHF	TGTGCCAGCAGCGTAGTTTGTTCTAGTGGAGAGGGACGGGTCGGGAGCAATCAGCCCCAGCATTTT
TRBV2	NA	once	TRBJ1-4	CASSGVTNEKLFF	TGTGCCAGCAGTGGTGTTACTAATGAAAAACTGTTTTTT
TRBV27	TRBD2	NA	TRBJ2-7	CASSPGLAGIYEQYF	TGTGCCAGCAGCCCCGGGCTAGCGGGGATCTACGAGCAGTACTTC
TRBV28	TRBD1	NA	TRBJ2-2	CASNFRLTGDAGELFF	TGTGCCAGCAACTTCCGCTTGACAGGGGACGCCGGGGAGCTGTTTTTT
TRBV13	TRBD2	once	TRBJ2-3	CASSLFAGEPTDTQYF	TGTGCCAGCAGCTTATTTGCGGGAGAACCAACAGATACGCAGTATTTT
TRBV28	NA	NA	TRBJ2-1	CASAGVYNEQFF	TGTGCCAGCGCAGGAGTATACAATGAGCAGTTCTTC
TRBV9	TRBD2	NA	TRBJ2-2	CASSVVAGGGTGELFF	TGTGCCAGCAGCGTAGTCGCGGGAGGCGGAACCGGGGAGCTGTTTTTT
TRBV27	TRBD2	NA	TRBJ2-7	CASSKLAGPPYEQYF	TGTGCCAGCAGCAAACTAGCGGGCCCTCCCTACGAGCAGTACTTC
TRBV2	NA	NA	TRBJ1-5	CASSDRGGQPQHF	TGTGCCAGCAGTGACAGGGGAGGTCAGCCCCAGCATTTT